This T cell receptor (beta chain) was observed in a study of OX40 agonist ivuxolimab in advanced cancers. Overall study: At roughly 80% male, the cohort had a mean age of 60 years, ranging from about 23 to 80.

On this clone: As yet, its antigen is unknown.

Study results and caveats: More expanded clones were found, on average, in CD8+ than in CD4+ T cells.

The CDR3 covers 17 residues. The trim removed 4 bases at V and 0 bases at J, leaving 12 bases unmatched. CDR1 MGHRA and CDR2 YSYEKL come from the germline V gene. Profiling relied on immunoSEQ multiplex PCR, and the TCRdb table lists in-frame clones only, not all of them. The table lists around 40,000 clones, roughly 82% of them singletons. The source material was CD4+ or CD8+ T cells sorted from blood, sampled in a trial of the OX40 agonist ivuxolimab. The TCR was taken from an adult with an advanced solid tumor such as melanoma, head and neck, liver or kidney cancer. V is TRBV4-1 and J is TRBJ2-7; the match to TRBD1 covers 7 bases. The CDR3 is CASSLGTDVPSSYEQYF. The CDR3 bases are TGCGCCAGCAGCCTGGGGACAGACGTTCCAAGCTCCTACGAGCAGTACTTC.